Included here is one T cell receptor (beta chain) sequence, with context. Its target is not known. At one boundary the junction diverges from the germline segment, which might be a read error. Assay used: immunoSEQ multiplex PCR; TCRdb lists only in-frame clones, some missing. The sample holds some 130,000 clones, around 96% seen once. The thymus tissue came from resections taken during corrective heart surgery. Healthy Finnish infants undergoing corrective surgery for congenital heart defects were used as donors. The source of the sample is a study of human thymus T cells. CDR1 and CDR2 (germline): SSHAT, FNYEAQ (reference sequence). This CDR3 is 14 amino acids long. Study observations and caveats: Thymic repertoires of unrelated individuals were reported in related research to overlap highly. Among thymic and blood repertoires, usage of V and J genes appeared biased.

The chain recombines TRBV7-7 with TRBJ2-3; D is unclear. The specimen was thymus tissue. The sequence was collected from a boy less than two years old with a congenital heart defect but otherwise immunologically healthy. The CDR3 loop reads CASSPTPGADTQYF. In nucleotides, the CDR3 is TGTGCTAGCAGCCCGACTCCTGGGGCAGATACGCAGTATTTT.